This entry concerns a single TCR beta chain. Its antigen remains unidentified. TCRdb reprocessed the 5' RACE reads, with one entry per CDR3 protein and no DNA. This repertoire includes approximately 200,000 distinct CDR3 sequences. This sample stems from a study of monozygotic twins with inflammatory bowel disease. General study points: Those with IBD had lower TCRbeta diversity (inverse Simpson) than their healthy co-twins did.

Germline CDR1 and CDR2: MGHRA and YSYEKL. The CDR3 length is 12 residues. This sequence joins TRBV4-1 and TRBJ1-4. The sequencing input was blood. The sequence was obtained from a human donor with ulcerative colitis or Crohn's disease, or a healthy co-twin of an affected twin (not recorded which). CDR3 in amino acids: CASSQAYEKLFF.